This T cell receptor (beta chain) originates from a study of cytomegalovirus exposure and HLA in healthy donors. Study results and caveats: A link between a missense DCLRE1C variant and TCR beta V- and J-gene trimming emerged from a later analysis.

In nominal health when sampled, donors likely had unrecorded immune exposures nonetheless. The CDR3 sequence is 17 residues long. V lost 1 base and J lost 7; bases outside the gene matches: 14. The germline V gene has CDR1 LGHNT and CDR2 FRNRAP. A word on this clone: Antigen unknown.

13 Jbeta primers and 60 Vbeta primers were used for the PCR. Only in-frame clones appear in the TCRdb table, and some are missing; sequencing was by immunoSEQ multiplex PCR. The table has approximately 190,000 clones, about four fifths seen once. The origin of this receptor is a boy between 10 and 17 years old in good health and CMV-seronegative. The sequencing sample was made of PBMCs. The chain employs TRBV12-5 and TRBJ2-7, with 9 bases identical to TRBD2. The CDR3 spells CASGLDPLVLAGREQYF. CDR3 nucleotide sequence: TGTGCTAGTGGTTTGGACCCCTTAGTCCTAGCGGGGAGGGAGCAGTACTTC.